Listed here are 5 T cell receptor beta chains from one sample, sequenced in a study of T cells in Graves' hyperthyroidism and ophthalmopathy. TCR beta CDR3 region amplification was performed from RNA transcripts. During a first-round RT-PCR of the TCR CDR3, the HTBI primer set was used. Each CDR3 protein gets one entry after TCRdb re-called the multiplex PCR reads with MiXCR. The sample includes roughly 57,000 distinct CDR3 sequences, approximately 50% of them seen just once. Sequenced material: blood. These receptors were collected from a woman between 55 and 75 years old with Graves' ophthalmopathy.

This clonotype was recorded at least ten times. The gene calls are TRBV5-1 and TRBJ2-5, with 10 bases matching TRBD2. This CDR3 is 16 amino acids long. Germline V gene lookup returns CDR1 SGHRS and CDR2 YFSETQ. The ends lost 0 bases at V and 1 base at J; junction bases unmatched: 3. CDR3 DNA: TGCGCCAGCAGCTTGGATTTAGCGGGAGGCCAAGAGACCCAGTACTTC. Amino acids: CASSLDLAGGQETQYF.

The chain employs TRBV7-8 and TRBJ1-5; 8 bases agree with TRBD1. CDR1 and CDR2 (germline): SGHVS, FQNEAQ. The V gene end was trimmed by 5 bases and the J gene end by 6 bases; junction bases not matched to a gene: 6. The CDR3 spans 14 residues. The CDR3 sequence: CASSQQGGSQPQHF. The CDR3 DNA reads TGTGCCAGCAGCCAACAGGGGGGAAGTCAGCCCCAGCATTTT.

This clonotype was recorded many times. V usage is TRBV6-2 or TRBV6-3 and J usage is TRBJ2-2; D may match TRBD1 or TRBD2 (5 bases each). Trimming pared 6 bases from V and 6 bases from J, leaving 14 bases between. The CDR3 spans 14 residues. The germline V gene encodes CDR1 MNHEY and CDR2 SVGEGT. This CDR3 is CASRPGTAAGELFF. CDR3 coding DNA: TGTGCCAGCAGACCCGGGACGGCTGCCGGGGAGCTGTTTTTT.

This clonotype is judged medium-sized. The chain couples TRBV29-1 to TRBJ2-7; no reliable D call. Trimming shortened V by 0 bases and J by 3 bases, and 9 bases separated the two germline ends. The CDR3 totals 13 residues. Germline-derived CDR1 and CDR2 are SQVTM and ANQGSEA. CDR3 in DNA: TGCAGCGTTGAAGATCCGTTGAACTACGAGCAGTACTTC. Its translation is CSVEDPLNYEQYF.

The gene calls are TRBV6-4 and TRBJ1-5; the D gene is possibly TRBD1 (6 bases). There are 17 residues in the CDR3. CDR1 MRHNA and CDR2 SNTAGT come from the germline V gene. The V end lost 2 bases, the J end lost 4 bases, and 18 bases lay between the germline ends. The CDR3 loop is CASSDSQGSQNNQPQHF. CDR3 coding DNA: TGTGCCAGCAGTGACAGCCAGGGGAGTCAGAATAATCAGCCCCAGCATTTT.